A selection of T cell receptor beta chains follows, all from one sample in a study of T cells in Graves' hyperthyroidism and ophthalmopathy. TCRdb fed the multiplex PCR reads into MiXCR, producing one record per CDR3 protein. The sample records around 480,000 distinct CDR3 sequences, about 15% being singletons. The sequenced material came from blood. The source is a woman between 18 and 30 years old with Graves' hyperthyroidism. Both conserved end residues are part of each CDR3. Fields, in order: V gene, D gene, J gene, clone size, CDR3 protein, CDR3 DNA. A D gene is named only where the DNA matches it firmly. For some rows the clone size is stated as once, few or many, or as a class when expanded; others skip it.

V gene: TRBV29-1; D gene: -; J gene: TRBJ1-1; clone size: many; CDR3 protein: CSVGIGAMNTEAFF; CDR3 DNA: TGCAGCGTTGGAATCGGGGCCATGAACACTGAAGCTTTCTTT
V gene: TRBV13; D gene: -; J gene: TRBJ2-3; clone size: -; CDR3 protein: CASSGAKGTDTQYF; CDR3 DNA: TGTGCCAGCAGCGGCGCCAAGGGGACAGATACGCAGTATTTT
V gene: TRBV20-1; D gene: -; J gene: TRBJ2-1; clone size: many; CDR3 protein: CSARDPSLSSWEQFF; CDR3 DNA: TGCAGTGCTAGAGATCCCAGTCTCTCATCATGGGAGCAGTTCTTC
V gene: TRBV30; D gene: -; J gene: TRBJ1-2; clone size: many; CDR3 protein: CAWNRVSGYTF; CDR3 DNA: TGTGCCTGGAACAGGGTTTCTGGCTACACCTTC
V gene: TRBV9; D gene: -; J gene: TRBJ1-1; clone size: few; CDR3 protein: CASSVEGALNTEALF; CDR3 DNA: TGTGCCAGCAGCGTAGAGGGAGCGTTGAACACTGAAGCTCTCTTT
V gene: TRBV9; D gene: -; J gene: TRBJ2-7; clone size: few; CDR3 protein: CASSVLFRQAARLDFFSYEQYF; CDR3 DNA: TGTGCCAGCAGCGTACTCTTCCGCCAGGCAGCTCGACTAGATTTCTTCTCCTACGAGCAGTACTTC
V gene: TRBV29-1; D gene: TRBD2; J gene: TRBJ2-1; clone size: -; CDR3 protein: CSVAGLAILSSYNEQFF; CDR3 DNA: TGCAGCGTTGCGGGACTAGCCATCTTGAGCTCCTACAATGAGCAGTTCTTC
V gene: TRBV3-1; D gene: -; J gene: TRBJ2-5; clone size: many; CDR3 protein: CASSRQDGAGRGTQYF; CDR3 DNA: TGTGCCAGCAGCCGCCAGGACGGGGCGGGTCGAGGGACCCAGTACTTC
V gene: TRBV3-1; D gene: TRBD2; J gene: TRBJ2-1; clone size: many; CDR3 protein: CASSPLTSGRDEQFF; CDR3 DNA: TGTGCCAGCAGCCCATTGACTAGCGGGAGAGATGAGCAGTTCTTC
V gene: TRBV10-1; D gene: TRBD2; J gene: TRBJ2-2; clone size: -; CDR3 protein: CASSELAGGTGELFF; CDR3 DNA: TGCGCCAGCAGTGAACTAGCGGGGGGGACCGGGGAGCTGTTTTTT
V gene: TRBV20-1; D gene: TRBD1; J gene: TRBJ1-1; clone size: many; CDR3 protein: CSAKQGAGNTEAFF; CDR3 DNA: TGCAGTGCGAAACAGGGGGCTGGGAACACTGAAGCTTTCTTT
V gene: TRBV2; D gene: -; J gene: TRBJ1-1; clone size: many; CDR3 protein: CASSEALPATEAFF; CDR3 DNA: TGTGCCAGCAGTGAAGCGCTGCCAGCGACTGAAGCTTTCTTT
V gene: TRBV27; D gene: -; J gene: TRBJ2-7; clone size: many; CDR3 protein: CASSFSGGPSYEQYF; CDR3 DNA: TGTGCCAGCAGTTTTTCCGGGGGCCCCTCCTACGAGCAGTACTTC
V gene: TRBV5-6; D gene: -; J gene: TRBJ1-1; clone size: few; CDR3 protein: CASSLAAQPEAFF; CDR3 DNA: TGTGCCAGCAGCTTGGCCGCCCAGCCCGAAGCTTTCTTT
V gene: TRBV10-3; D gene: -; J gene: TRBJ1-1; clone size: -; CDR3 protein: CAISDLGEGLEAFF; CDR3 DNA: TGTGCCATCAGTGATTTGGGTGAGGGTTTAGAAGCTTTCTTT
V gene: TRBV29-1; D gene: -; J gene: TRBJ2-1; clone size: few; CDR3 protein: CSTLTGHLNEQFF; CDR3 DNA: TGCAGCACACTTACGGGACATCTCAATGAGCAGTTCTTC
V gene: TRBV5-1; D gene: -; J gene: TRBJ1-1; clone size: -; CDR3 protein: CASSSMRQSNTEAFF; CDR3 DNA: TGCGCCAGCAGTTCAATGCGACAGAGCAACACTGAAGCTTTCTTT
V gene: TRBV20-1; D gene: TRBD2; J gene: TRBJ2-3; clone size: many; CDR3 protein: CSASGRTTDTQYF; CDR3 DNA: TGCAGTGCTAGCGGGAGGACCACAGATACGCAGTATTTT
V gene: TRBV7-9; D gene: TRBD1; J gene: TRBJ1-5; clone size: few; CDR3 protein: CAGSTGTADQPQHF; CDR3 DNA: TGTGCCGGCAGCACAGGGACAGCAGATCAGCCCCAGCATTTT
V gene: TRBV12-3/TRBV12-4; D gene: -; J gene: TRBJ1-2; clone size: many; CDR3 protein: CASSLGGGRDYGYTF; CDR3 DNA: TGTGCCAGCAGTTTAGGGGGGGGCCGGGACTATGGCTACACCTTC
V gene: TRBV20-1; D gene: TRBD2; J gene: TRBJ2-6; clone size: many; CDR3 protein: CSASRDWTSGFSGANVLTF; CDR3 DNA: TGCAGTGCTAGCCGAGACTGGACTAGCGGGTTCTCTGGGGCCAACGTCCTGACTTTC
V gene: TRBV11-2; D gene: TRBD2; J gene: TRBJ2-3; clone size: few; CDR3 protein: CASSFGLAGGTDTQYF; CDR3 DNA: TGTGCCAGCAGCTTTGGGCTAGCGGGAGGTACAGATACGCAGTATTTT
V gene: TRBV27; D gene: -; J gene: TRBJ1-1; clone size: -; CDR3 protein: CASSLSILNTEAFF; CDR3 DNA: TGTGCCAGCAGTTTATCGATATTGAACACTGAAGCTTTCTTT
V gene: TRBV13; D gene: TRBD1; J gene: TRBJ2-5; clone size: many; CDR3 protein: CASSLYRGETQYF; CDR3 DNA: TGTGCCAGCAGCTTATACAGGGGCGAGACCCAGTACTTC
V gene: TRBV6-1; D gene: -; J gene: TRBJ2-1; clone size: many; CDR3 protein: CASSQRGGTYNEQFF; CDR3 DNA: TGTGCCAGCAGTCAAAGGGGGGGCACCTACAATGAGCAGTTCTTC
V gene: TRBV12-3/TRBV12-4; D gene: -; J gene: TRBJ1-6; clone size: few; CDR3 protein: CASSSGYF; CDR3 DNA: TGTGCCAGCAGTTCCGGATACTTT
V gene: TRBV19; D gene: -; J gene: TRBJ2-3; clone size: many; CDR3 protein: CASNGQGVNTQYF; CDR3 DNA: TGTGCCAGTAATGGCCAGGGTGTAAATACGCAGTATTTT
V gene: TRBV30; D gene: -; J gene: TRBJ1-1; clone size: many; CDR3 protein: CASTSGQGITEAFF; CDR3 DNA: TGTGCCTCCACCTCGGGGCAGGGGATCACTGAAGCTTTCTTT
V gene: TRBV12-3/TRBV12-4; D gene: -; J gene: TRBJ2-5; clone size: many; CDR3 protein: CASSLVPTPRETQYF; CDR3 DNA: TGTGCCAGCAGTTTAGTGCCCACCCCGAGGGAGACCCAGTACTTC
V gene: TRBV19; D gene: -; J gene: TRBJ1-1; clone size: few; CDR3 protein: CATSGTPNTEAFF; CDR3 DNA: TGTGCCACCTCCGGGACACCGAACACTGAAGCTTTCTTT
V gene: TRBV10-3; D gene: TRBD1; J gene: TRBJ2-3; clone size: many; CDR3 protein: CAIRRQGAVPSDTQYF; CDR3 DNA: TGTGCCATCAGGAGGCAGGGGGCAGTTCCGTCAGATACGCAGTATTTT
V gene: TRBV2; D gene: -; J gene: TRBJ1-4; clone size: many; CDR3 protein: CASRDRNNEKLFF; CDR3 DNA: TGTGCCAGCAGAGACCGAAATAATGAAAAACTGTTTTTT
V gene: TRBV19; D gene: -; J gene: TRBJ1-1; clone size: many; CDR3 protein: CASSMGPVNTEAFF; CDR3 DNA: TGTGCCAGTAGTATGGGGCCCGTGAACACTGAAGCTTTCTTT
V gene: TRBV27; D gene: -; J gene: TRBJ1-1; clone size: many; CDR3 protein: CASASGGAGGEAFF; CDR3 DNA: TGTGCCTCAGCATCGGGAGGGGCCGGAGGGGAAGCTTTCTTT
V gene: TRBV27; D gene: TRBD2; J gene: TRBJ2-3; clone size: few; CDR3 protein: CASSGSSGRTDTQYF; CDR3 DNA: TGTGCCAGCAGTGGGAGTAGCGGGAGGACAGATACGCAGTATTTT
V gene: TRBV27; D gene: -; J gene: TRBJ1-2; clone size: many; CDR3 protein: CASSLGRLNYGYTF; CDR3 DNA: TGTGCCAGCAGCCTGGGACGGCTTAACTATGGCTACACCTTC
V gene: TRBV9; D gene: TRBD1; J gene: TRBJ1-5; clone size: many; CDR3 protein: CASSRTGQSNQPQHF; CDR3 DNA: TGTGCCAGCAGCCGGACAGGACAAAGCAATCAGCCCCAGCATTTT
V gene: TRBV5-1; D gene: -; J gene: TRBJ2-3; clone size: few; CDR3 protein: CASSVRGSDTQYF; CDR3 DNA: TGCGCCAGCAGCGTGCGGGGTTCAGATACGCAGTATTTT
V gene: TRBV30; D gene: -; J gene: TRBJ1-1; clone size: many; CDR3 protein: CAWRTGLTEAFF; CDR3 DNA: TGTGCCTGGAGAACGGGGCTCACTGAAGCTTTCTTT
V gene: TRBV20-1; D gene: TRBD2; J gene: TRBJ2-1; clone size: once; CDR3 protein: CSATPTSGSSEQFF; CDR3 DNA: TGCAGTGCTACCCCGACTAGCGGGAGCAGTGAGCAGTTCTTC